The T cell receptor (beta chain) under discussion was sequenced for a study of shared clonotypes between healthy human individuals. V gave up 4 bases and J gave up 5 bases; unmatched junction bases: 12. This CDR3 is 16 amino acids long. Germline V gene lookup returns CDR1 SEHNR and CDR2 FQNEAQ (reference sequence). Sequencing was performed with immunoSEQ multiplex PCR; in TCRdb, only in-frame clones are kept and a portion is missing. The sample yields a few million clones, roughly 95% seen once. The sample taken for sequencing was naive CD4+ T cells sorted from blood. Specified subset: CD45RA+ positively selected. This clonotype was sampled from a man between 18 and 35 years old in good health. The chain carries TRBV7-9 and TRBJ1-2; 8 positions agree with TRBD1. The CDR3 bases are TGTGCCAGCAGCTCTAGGGACAGGACAGCATCGTATGGCTACACCTTC. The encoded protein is CASSSRDRTASYGYTF.